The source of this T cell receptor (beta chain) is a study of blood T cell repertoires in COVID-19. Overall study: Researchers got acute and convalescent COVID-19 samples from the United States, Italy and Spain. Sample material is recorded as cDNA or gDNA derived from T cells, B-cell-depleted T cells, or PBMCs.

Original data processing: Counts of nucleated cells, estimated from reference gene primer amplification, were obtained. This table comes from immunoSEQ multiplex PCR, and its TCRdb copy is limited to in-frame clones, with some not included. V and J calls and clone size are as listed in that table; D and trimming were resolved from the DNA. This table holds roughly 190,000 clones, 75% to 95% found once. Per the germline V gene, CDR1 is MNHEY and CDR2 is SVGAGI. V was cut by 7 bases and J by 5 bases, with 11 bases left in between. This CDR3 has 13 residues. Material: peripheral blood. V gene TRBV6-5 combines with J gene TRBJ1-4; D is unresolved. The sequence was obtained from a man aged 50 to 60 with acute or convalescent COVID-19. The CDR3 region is CASILDGNEKLFF. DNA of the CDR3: TGTGCCAGCATTCTAGACGGGAATGAAAAACTGTTTTTT.